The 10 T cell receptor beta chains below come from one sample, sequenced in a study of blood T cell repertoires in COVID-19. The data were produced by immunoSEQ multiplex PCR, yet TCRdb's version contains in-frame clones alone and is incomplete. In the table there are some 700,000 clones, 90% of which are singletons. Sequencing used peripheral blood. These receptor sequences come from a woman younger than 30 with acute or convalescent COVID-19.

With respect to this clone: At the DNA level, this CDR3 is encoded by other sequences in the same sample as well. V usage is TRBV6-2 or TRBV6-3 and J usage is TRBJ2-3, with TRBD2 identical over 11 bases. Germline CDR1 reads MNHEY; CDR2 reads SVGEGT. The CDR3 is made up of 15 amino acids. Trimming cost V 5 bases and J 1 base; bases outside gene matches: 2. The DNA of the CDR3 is TGTGCCAGCAGTCTGACTAGCGGGGGCACAGATACGCAGTATTTT. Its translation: CASSLTSGGTDTQYF.

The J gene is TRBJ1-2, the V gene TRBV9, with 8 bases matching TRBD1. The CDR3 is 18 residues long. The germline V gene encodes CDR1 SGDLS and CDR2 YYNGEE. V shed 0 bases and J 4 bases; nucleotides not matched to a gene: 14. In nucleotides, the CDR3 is TGTGCCAGCAGCGTAGACATACGATCGGACAGGGATACCTATGGCTACACCTTC. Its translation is CASSVDIRSDRDTYGYTF.

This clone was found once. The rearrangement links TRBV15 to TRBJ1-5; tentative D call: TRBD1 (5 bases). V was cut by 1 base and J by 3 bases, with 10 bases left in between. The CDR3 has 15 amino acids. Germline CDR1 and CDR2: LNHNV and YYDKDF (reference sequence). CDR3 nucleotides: TGTGCCACCAGCAGAGCCAGGGCGGACAATCAGCCCCAGCATTTT. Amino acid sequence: CATSRARADNQPQHF.

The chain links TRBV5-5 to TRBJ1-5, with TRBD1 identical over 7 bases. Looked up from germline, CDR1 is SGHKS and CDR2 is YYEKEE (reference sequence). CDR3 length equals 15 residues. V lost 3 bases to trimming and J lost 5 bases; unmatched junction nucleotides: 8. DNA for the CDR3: TGTGCCAGCAGCTCACGTTGGGACAGTTATCAGCCCCAGCATTTT. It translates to CASSSRWDSYQPQHF.

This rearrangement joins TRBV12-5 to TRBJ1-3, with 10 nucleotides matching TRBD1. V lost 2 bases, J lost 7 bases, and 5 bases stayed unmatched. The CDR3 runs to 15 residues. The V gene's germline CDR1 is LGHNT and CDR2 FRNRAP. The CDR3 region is CASGLSEDRGNTIYF. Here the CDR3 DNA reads TGTGCTAGTGGTTTGTCCGAGGACAGGGGGAACACCATATATTTT.

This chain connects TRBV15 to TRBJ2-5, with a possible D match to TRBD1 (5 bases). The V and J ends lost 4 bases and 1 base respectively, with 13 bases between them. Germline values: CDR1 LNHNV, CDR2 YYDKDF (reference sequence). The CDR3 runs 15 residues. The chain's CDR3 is CATSTVRQTQETQYF. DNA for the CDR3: TGTGCCACCAGCACGGTGAGACAGACCCAAGAGACCCAGTACTTC.

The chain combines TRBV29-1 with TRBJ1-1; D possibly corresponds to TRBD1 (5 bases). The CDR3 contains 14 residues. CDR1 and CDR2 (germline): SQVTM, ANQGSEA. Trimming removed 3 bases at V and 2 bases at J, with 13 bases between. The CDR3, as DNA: TGCAGCGTTGACCCGGTAGGGGCCAACACTGAAGCTTTCTTT. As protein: CSVDPVGANTEAFF.

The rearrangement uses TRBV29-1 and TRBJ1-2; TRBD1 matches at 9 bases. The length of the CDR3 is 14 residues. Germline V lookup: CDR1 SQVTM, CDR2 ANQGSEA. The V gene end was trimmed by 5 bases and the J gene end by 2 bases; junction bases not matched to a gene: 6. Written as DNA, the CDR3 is TGCAGCGTTAACCACAGGGGGCTCAACTATGGCTACACCTTC. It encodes CSVNHRGLNYGYTF.

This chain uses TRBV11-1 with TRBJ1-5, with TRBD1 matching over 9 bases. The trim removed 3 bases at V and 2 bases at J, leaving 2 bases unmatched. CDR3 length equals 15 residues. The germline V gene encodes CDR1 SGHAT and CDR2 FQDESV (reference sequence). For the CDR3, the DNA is TGTGCCAGCAGCTTGACAGGGGGAGGCAATCAGCCCCAGCATTTT. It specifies CASSLTGGGNQPQHF.

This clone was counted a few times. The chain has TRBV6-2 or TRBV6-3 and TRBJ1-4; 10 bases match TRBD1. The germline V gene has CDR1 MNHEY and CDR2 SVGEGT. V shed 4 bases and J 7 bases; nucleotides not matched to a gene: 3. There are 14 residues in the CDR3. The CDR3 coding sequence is TGTGCCAGCAGTTGGGGACAGGGGAGTGAAAAACTGTTTTTT. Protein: CASSWGQGSEKLFF.